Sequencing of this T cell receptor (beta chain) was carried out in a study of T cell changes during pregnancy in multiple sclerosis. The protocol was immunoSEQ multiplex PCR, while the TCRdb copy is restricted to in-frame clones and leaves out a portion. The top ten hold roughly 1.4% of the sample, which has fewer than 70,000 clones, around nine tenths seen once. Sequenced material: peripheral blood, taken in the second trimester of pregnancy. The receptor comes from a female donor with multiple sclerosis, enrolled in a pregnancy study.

This chain's CDR3 is CASKGVENYGYTF. DNA of the CDR3: TGTGCCAGCAAGGGAGTCGAAAACTATGGCTACACCTTC. This rearrangement joins TRBV25-1 to TRBJ1-2; D gene uncertain. Germline V gene data show CDR1 as MGHDK and CDR2 as SYGVNS. V lost 7 bases and J lost 2, with 11 bases in between. The CDR3 covers 13 residues.